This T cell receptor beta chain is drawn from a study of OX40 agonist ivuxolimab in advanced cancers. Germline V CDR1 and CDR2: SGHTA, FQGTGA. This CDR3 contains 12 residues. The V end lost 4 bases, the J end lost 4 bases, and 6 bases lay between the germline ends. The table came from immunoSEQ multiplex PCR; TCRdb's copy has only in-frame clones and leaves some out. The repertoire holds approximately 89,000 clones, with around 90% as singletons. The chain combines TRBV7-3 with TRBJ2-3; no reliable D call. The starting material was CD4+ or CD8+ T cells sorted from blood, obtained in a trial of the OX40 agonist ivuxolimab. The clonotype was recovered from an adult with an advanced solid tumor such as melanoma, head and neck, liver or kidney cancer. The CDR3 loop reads CASSSNPDTQYF. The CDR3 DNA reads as TGTGCCAGCAGCTCGAACCCAGATACGCAGTATTTT. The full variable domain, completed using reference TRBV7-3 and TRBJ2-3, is GAGVSQTPSNKVTEKGKYVELRCDPISGHTALYWYRQSLGQGPEFLIYFQGTGAADDSGLPNDRFFAVRPEGSVSTLKIQRTERGDSAVYLCASSSNPDTQYFGPGTRLTVL.